This record looks at one T cell receptor beta chain sequence and its context. This sample was taken from a study of a mutant IDH1 vaccine in newly diagnosed glioma. Germline V gene sequence: CDR1 SEHNR, CDR2 FQNEAQ (reference sequence). The CDR3 contains 12 residues. The V and J ends lost 5 bases and 7 bases respectively, with 11 bases between them. This sample's time point: baseline, week 1 (first vaccination visit). Treatment reported: pre-vaccination baseline after standard-of-care therapy. The protocol was immunoSEQ multiplex PCR, while the TCRdb copy is restricted to in-frame clones and leaves out a portion. The table has nearly 15,000 clones, 80% to 90% seen once.

This chain links TRBV7-9 with TRBJ2-5, with a weak D call TRBD1 (6 bases). The material sequenced was PBMCs, taken from a glioma patient treated with radiotherapy, temozolomide or both. The TCR sequence derives from a woman aged 40 to 49 with glioma. Some clones in this sample may be carry-over from other donors' samples. CDR3 in amino acids: CASSQGGLTQYF. For the CDR3, the DNA is TGTGCCAGCAGCCAAGGGGGTTTGACCCAGTACTTC.